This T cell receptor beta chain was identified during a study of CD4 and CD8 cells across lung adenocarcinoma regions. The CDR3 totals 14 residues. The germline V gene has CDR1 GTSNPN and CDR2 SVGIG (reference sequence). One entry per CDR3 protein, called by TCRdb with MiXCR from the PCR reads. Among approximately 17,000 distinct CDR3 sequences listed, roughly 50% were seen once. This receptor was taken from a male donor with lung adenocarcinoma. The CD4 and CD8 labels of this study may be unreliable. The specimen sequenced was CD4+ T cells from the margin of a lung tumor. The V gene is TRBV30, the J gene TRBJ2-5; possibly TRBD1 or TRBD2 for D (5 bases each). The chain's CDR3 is CAGRRGRGQETQYF. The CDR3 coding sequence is TGTGCGGGGCGCCGGGGCCGGGGCCAAGAGACCCAGTACTTC.